Listed here are 19 T cell receptor beta chains from one sample, sequenced in a study of blood T cell repertoires in COVID-19. Profiled with immunoSEQ multiplex PCR; TCRdb holds only in-frame clones, not every one. The data show some 190,000 clones, approximately 85% seen once. Sequencing used peripheral blood. These receptors were taken from a woman aged 55-69 years with acute or convalescent COVID-19.

The chain employs TRBV5-1 and TRBJ1-3; 7 nucleotides match TRBD1. Trimming took 0 bases from V and 4 from J; bases not matched to a gene: 10. The CDR3 runs to 17 residues. CDR1 and CDR2 (germline): SGHRS, YFSETQ. The CDR3 coding sequence is TGCGCCAGCAGCTTGGACGGGTTGACAGGGACCGGAAACACCATATATTTT. This gives the protein CASSLDGLTGTGNTIYF.

The chain joins TRBV7-9 to TRBJ2-7, with D tentatively TRBD2 (6 bases). CDR3 length equals 13 residues. Germline V gives CDR1 SEHNR, CDR2 FQNEAQ (reference sequence). Trimming took off 5 bases at V and 2 bases at J, with 10 bases between the two ends. The CDR3 reads CASSRDSTYEQYV. CDR3 in DNA: TGTGCCAGCAGCAGGGACTCTACCTACGAGCAGTACGTC.

The rearrangement links TRBV5-1 to TRBJ2-1; 7 nucleotides align to TRBD2. The V segment lost 4 bases and the J segment 7 bases; nucleotides outside the gene matches: 11. The V gene's germline CDR1 is SGHRS and CDR2 YFSETQ. The CDR3 runs to 15 residues. CDR3 DNA sequence: TGCGCCAGCAGCGAAAGGGCGGGCGGGGGTAATGAGCAGTTCTTC. Its protein product is CASSERAGGGNEQFF.

The chain links TRBV5-1 to TRBJ1-3; D possibly corresponds to TRBD1 (5 bases). Germline values: CDR1 SGHRS, CDR2 YFSETQ. The CDR3 totals 14 residues. V lost 3 bases and J lost 8, with 15 bases in between. The CDR3: CASSSSGDKDTIYF. The CDR3 nucleotides read TGCGCCAGCAGCTCCTCGGGGGATAAGGACACCATATATTTT.

The chain uses TRBV11-2 and TRBJ2-1, with 8 nucleotides matching TRBD1. V lost 8 bases and J lost 0; bases outside the gene matches: 15. Germline V gene lookup returns CDR1 SGHAT and CDR2 FQNNGV. The CDR3 totals 18 residues. Written as DNA, the CDR3 is TGTGCCAGCCGCCAGGGGCAGGGGGCGACGGGCTCCTACAATGAGCAGTTCTTC. The encoded protein is CASRQGQGATGSYNEQFF.

The chain couples TRBV28 to TRBJ1-5, with TRBD1 matching 7 bases. Germline V gene lookup returns CDR1 MDHEN and CDR2 SYDVKM. This CDR3 region has 16 residues. V shed 1 base, J shed 3 bases, and the junction held 6 bases outside the gene matches. CDR3 residues: CASSLFRGALNQPQHF. The DNA of the CDR3 is TGTGCCAGCAGTTTATTCAGGGGGGCCCTCAATCAGCCCCAGCATTTT.

This clone has just a few counts. The CDR3 region is CASSYRPGGYNEQFF. Written as DNA, the CDR3 is TGTGCCAGCAGTTACCGGCCGGGGGGCTACAATGAGCAGTTCTTC. The rearrangement uses TRBV6-5 and TRBJ2-1; 7 bases match TRBD2. V dropped 2 bases and J dropped 3; count of bases not matched to a gene: 4. The CDR3 length is 15 residues. Germline loops: CDR1 MNHEY, CDR2 SVGAGI.

The chain recombines TRBV9 with TRBJ2-1; the D gene is possibly TRBD1 (6 bases). This CDR3 has 16 residues. Trimming removed 1 base from V and 4 bases from J, with 15 bases in between. Per the germline V gene, CDR1 is SGDLS and CDR2 is YYNGEE. Here the CDR3 DNA reads TGTGCCAGCAGCGTAAGTTCAGGGACACAATACAATGAGCAGTTCTTC. Amino acids: CASSVSSGTQYNEQFF.

The V gene is TRBV14, the J gene TRBJ1-1; 7 bases align to TRBD1. The CDR3 is made up of 14 amino acids. V lost 6 bases, J lost 0 bases, and 4 bases stayed unmatched. Germline CDR1 is SGHDN and CDR2 is FVKESK. The CDR3 sequence is CASSHRGLNTEAFF. In DNA, the CDR3 is TGTGCCAGCAGTCACAGGGGACTGAACACTGAAGCTTTCTTT.

This rearrangement joins TRBV7-2 to TRBJ2-1, with TRBD2 identical over 9 bases. Losses at the gene ends were 0 bases for V and 9 bases for J; bases not matched to a gene: 0. CDR3 length: 13 amino acids. Germline lookup yields CDR1 SGHTA and CDR2 FQGNSA. The CDR3: CASSLALAGEQFF. The DNA of the CDR3 is TGTGCCAGCAGCTTAGCACTAGCGGGTGAGCAGTTCTTC.

CDR3 DNA: TGTGCCAGCAGCGTAGCAGCGGGAGGCAGGACCGGGGAGCTGTTTTTT. Translated, it gives CASSVAAGGRTGELFF. The chain has TRBV9 and TRBJ2-2; 9 bases are shared with TRBD2. From germline, CDR1 is SGDLS and CDR2 YYNGEE. The CDR3 loop spans 16 amino acids. V dropped 0 bases and J dropped 5; count of bases not matched to a gene: 5.

The J gene is TRBJ2-2, the V gene TRBV27; no definite D call. This CDR3 is built from 16 residues. The germline CDR1 and CDR2 sequences are MNHEY and SMNVEV (reference sequence). The V gene lost 2 bases and the J gene lost 1 base, with 11 bases spanning the gap. CDR3 amino acids: CASSLNRALNTGELFF. In DNA, the CDR3 is TGTGCCAGCAGTTTAAATCGAGCCCTGAACACCGGGGAGCTGTTTTTT.

The J gene is TRBJ2-5, the V gene TRBV7-9, with 10 bases that match TRBD2. This CDR3 has 16 residues. Germline-derived CDR1 and CDR2 are SEHNR and FQNEAQ (reference sequence). V shed 1 base, J shed 1 base, and the junction held 3 bases outside the gene matches. The CDR3 spells CASSLGLAGSQETQYF. The DNA of the CDR3 is TGTGCCAGCAGCTTAGGACTAGCGGGCTCCCAAGAGACCCAGTACTTC.

V usage is TRBV3-1 (or the pseudogene TRBV3-2) and J usage is TRBJ1-1; possibly TRBD1 for D (6 bases). The ends were cut back, 4 bases at V and 4 bases at J, with 13 bases in the middle. CDR1 and CDR2 (germline): LGHDT, YNNKEL (reference sequence). The length of the CDR3 is 14 residues. CDR3 nucleotide sequence: TGTGCCAGCAGCCTTGGACAGTCAGTCACTGAAGCTTTCTTT. The encoded protein is CASSLGQSVTEAFF.

The sample holds one count of this clone. The chain joins TRBV18 to TRBJ2-1; D remains ambiguous. The CDR3 is 15 residues long. Germline V lookup: CDR1 KGHSH, CDR2 LQKENI. Trimming removed 2 bases from V and 0 bases from J, with 8 bases in between. Written as DNA, the CDR3 is TGTGCCAGCTCACCAACGCAGGTCTCCTACAATGAGCAGTTCTTC. Translating gives CASSPTQVSYNEQFF.

The chain uses TRBV15 and TRBJ2-3; 7 bases fit TRBD2. The germline CDR1 and CDR2 sequences are LNHNV and YYDKDF (reference sequence). V shed 4 bases, J shed 10 bases, and the junction held 11 bases outside the gene matches. The CDR3 has 14 residues. As DNA, the CDR3 is TGTGCCACCAGCAAGGGGACTACACCTCTCTCGCAGTATTTT. Translating it yields CATSKGTTPLSQYF.

The chain recombines TRBV4-1 with TRBJ1-1; D is possibly TRBD1 (5 bases). From germline, CDR1 is MGHRA and CDR2 YSYEKL. There are 16 residues in the CDR3. V gave up 0 bases and J gave up 4 bases, with 15 bases separating them. The DNA for the CDR3 is TGCGCCAGCAGCCAAGACCCCCCAGGGAGGGCCACTGAAGCTTTCTTT. It codes for CASSQDPPGRATEAFF.

In its sample, this clone was seen a few times. This rearrangement joins TRBV4-1 to TRBJ1-5; D possibly corresponds to TRBD1 (6 bases). Trimming removed 4 bases at V and 5 bases at J, with 18 bases between. The CDR3 sequence is 16 residues long. Germline values: CDR1 MGHRA, CDR2 YSYEKL. The CDR3 here is CASSRDEGGGDQPQHF. The CDR3 DNA reads TGCGCCAGCAGCCGGGATGAGGGAGGGGGTGATCAGCCCCAGCATTTT.

The chain uses TRBV30 and TRBJ2-2; 7 nucleotides agree with TRBD1. The length of the CDR3 is 13 residues. With V trimmed by 8 bases and J by 9 bases, 12 bases remained unmatched. Looked up from germline, CDR1 is GTSNPN and CDR2 is SVGIG (reference sequence). CDR3 in DNA: TGTGCCAGAAATGGACAGGAGGCACGGGAGCTGTTTTTT. The encoded protein is CARNGQEARELFF. The full variable domain, completed using reference TRBV30 and TRBJ2-2, is SQTIHQWPATLVQPVGSPLSLECTVEGTSNPNLYWYRQAAGRGLQLLFYSVGIGQISSEVPQNLSASRPQDRQFILSSKKLLLSDSGFYLCARNGQEARELFFGEGSRLTVL.